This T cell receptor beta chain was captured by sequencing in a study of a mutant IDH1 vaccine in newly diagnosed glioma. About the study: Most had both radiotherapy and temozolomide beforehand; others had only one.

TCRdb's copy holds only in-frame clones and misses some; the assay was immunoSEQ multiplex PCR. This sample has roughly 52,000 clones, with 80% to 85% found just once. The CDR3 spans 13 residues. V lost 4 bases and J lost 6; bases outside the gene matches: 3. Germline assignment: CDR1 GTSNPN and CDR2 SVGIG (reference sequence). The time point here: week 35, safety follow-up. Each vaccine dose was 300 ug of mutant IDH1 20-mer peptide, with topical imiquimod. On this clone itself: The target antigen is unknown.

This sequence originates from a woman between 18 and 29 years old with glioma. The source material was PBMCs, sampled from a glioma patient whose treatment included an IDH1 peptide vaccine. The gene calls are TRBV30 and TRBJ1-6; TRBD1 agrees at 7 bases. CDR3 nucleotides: TGTGCCTGGACTGGACAGGCTAATTCACCCCTCCACTTT. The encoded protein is CAWTGQANSPLHF. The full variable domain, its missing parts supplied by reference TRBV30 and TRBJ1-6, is SQTIHQWPATLVQPVGSPLSLECTVEGTSNPNLYWYRQAAGRGLQLLFYSVGIGQISSEVPQNLSASRPQDRQFILSSKKLLLSDSGFYLCAWTGQANSPLHFGNGTRLTVT.